This paragraph covers one TCR beta chain sequence. Antigen: not known. This entry belongs to a study of cytomegalovirus exposure and HLA in healthy donors. General study points: Confirmation was obtained in vitro that three CMV-associated chains are specific for CMV antigens.

The PCR had 60 Vbeta and 13 Jbeta primers. The repertoire was sequenced with immunoSEQ multiplex PCR; TCRdb's copy has only in-frame clones and lacks some. The sample consists of some 120,000 clones, 65% to 90% of them appearing once. CDR1 SGHRS and CDR2 YFSETQ come from the germline V gene. Trimming cost V 4 bases and J 2 bases; bases outside gene matches: 6. The CDR3 covers 14 residues. This chain uses TRBV5-1 with TRBJ2-7, with 7 bases aligning to TRBD1. This sequence was found in a woman aged 18-29 years in good health and CMV-seropositive. The material sequenced was PBMCs. The CDR3 DNA reads TGCGCCAGCAGCCTGACAGGGAACACCTACGAGCAGTACTTC. Protein sequence: CASSLTGNTYEQYF.